This T cell receptor (beta chain) was identified during a study of blood T cell repertoires in COVID-19. Generated by immunoSEQ multiplex PCR, the TCRdb table keeps only in-frame clones and is missing some. The sample holds approximately 140,000 clones, roughly 80% seen once. This CDR3 region has 15 residues. The V and J ends lost 5 bases and 4 bases, in that order; junction bases with no gene match: 10. The germline V gene encodes CDR1 SGHTA and CDR2 FQGNSA. The origin of this receptor is a man in his forties or fifties with acute COVID-19. The chain uses TRBV7-2 and TRBJ1-2; 7 nucleotides agree with TRBD1. The specimen sequenced was PBMCs or T cells enriched from blood (not recorded which). The CDR3 bases are TGTGCCAGCAGCGTACAGGGGTTAGACGTCTATGGCTACACCTTC. It specifies CASSVQGLDVYGYTF.